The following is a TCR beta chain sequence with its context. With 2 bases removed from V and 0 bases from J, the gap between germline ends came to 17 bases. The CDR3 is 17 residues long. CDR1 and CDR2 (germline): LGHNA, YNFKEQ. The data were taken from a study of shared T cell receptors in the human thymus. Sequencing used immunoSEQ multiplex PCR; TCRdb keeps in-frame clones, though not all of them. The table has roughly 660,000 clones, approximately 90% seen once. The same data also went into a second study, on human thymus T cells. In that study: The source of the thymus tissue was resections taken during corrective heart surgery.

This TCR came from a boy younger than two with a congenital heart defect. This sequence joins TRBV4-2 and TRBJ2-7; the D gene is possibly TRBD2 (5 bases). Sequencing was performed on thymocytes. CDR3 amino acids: CASSQPDSVVGSYEQYF. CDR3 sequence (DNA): TGTGCCAGCAGCCAACCGGACTCTGTAGTGGGCTCCTACGAGCAGTACTTC.